Listed here are 5 T cell receptor beta chains from one sample, sequenced in a study of OX40 agonist ivuxolimab in advanced cancers. The method was immunoSEQ multiplex PCR; TCRdb's version includes in-frame clones alone and lacks a portion of them. This table has 45,000 to 55,000 clones, roughly 84% appearing once. Sample: CD4+ or CD8+ T cells sorted from blood, taken in a trial of the OX40 agonist ivuxolimab. These receptors were taken from an adult with an advanced solid tumor such as melanoma, head and neck, liver or kidney cancer.

This chain connects TRBV6-5 to TRBJ1-1; 7 nucleotides align to TRBD1. The germline V gene has CDR1 MNHEY and CDR2 SVGAGI. V lost 4 bases and J lost 5; bases outside the gene matches: 7. The CDR3 is 14 residues long. CDR3 sequence reads: CASSFDRVRTEAFF. CDR3 nucleotide sequence: TGTGCCAGCAGTTTCGACAGGGTGAGGACTGAAGCTTTCTTT.

CDR3 region: CASSGYLAGPGEQFF. The CDR3 DNA is TGTGCCAGCAGCGGTTATTTAGCGGGGCCGGGGGAGCAGTTCTTC. V usage is TRBV9 and J usage is TRBJ2-1; 8 positions match TRBD2. Unmatched junction bases numbered 12, after V lost 3 bases and J lost 10 bases. The CDR3 runs 15 residues. In germline, CDR1 is SGDLS, CDR2 YYNGEE.

This clone has only one observation. The chain has TRBV29-1 and TRBJ1-1, with TRBD1 matching over 7 bases. The CDR3 covers 12 residues. Germline trimming cut 5 bases from V and 5 bases from J; bases unmatched to any gene: 5. The germline V gene has CDR1 SQVTM and CDR2 ANQGSEA. The chain's CDR3 is CSVRDRGTEAFF. The CDR3 bases are TGCAGCGTTCGGGACAGAGGGACTGAAGCTTTCTTT.

The CDR3 sequence is CASRYWTSGSGGSSYNEQFF. The CDR3 nucleotides are TGTGCCAGCAGATATTGGACTAGCGGGAGCGGGGGGAGCTCCTACAATGAGCAGTTCTTC. V gene TRBV2 combines with J gene TRBJ2-1; 13 bases are a match to TRBD2. This CDR3 has 20 amino acids. Looked up from germline, CDR1 is SNHLY and CDR2 is FYNNEI. The V segment lost 6 bases and the J segment 0 bases; nucleotides outside the gene matches: 14.

The chain couples TRBV18 to TRBJ1-3, with a tentative D call TRBD1 (5 bases). This CDR3 is 16 amino acids long. V was cut by 3 bases and J by 7 bases, with 19 bases left in between. Per germline, CDR1 KGHSH and CDR2 LQKENI. The CDR3, as DNA: TGTGCCAGCTCACCCTCCGGACGCCTGGGGGGGAACACCATATATTTT. Encoded protein: CASSPSGRLGGNTIYF.